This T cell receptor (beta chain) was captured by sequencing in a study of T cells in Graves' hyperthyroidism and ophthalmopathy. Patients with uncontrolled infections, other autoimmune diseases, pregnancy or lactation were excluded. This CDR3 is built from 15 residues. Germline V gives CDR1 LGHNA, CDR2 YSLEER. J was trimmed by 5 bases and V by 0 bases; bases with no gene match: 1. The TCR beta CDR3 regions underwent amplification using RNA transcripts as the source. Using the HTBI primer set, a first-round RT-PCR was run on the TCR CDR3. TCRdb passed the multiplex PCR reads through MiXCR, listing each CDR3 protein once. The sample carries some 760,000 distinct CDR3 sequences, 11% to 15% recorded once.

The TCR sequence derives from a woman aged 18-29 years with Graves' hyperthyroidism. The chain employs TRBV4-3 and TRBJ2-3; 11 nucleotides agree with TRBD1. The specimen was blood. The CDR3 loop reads CASSQEDRGQDTQYF. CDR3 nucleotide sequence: TGCGCCAGCAGCCAAGAGGACAGGGGGCAAGATACGCAGTATTTT.